This TCR beta chain was found in a study of blood T cell repertoires in COVID-19. Study background: Samples came from the United States, Italy and Spain, spanning acute and convalescent COVID-19. PBMCs, B-cell-depleted T cells, or T cells were the source of the cDNA or gDNA that made up the material.

As handled by the study authors: Quantification of nucleated cells was approximated via reference gene primer amplification. The data were produced by immunoSEQ multiplex PCR, yet TCRdb's version contains in-frame clones alone and is incomplete. The V and J calls and the clone size are those of that table, but D and trimming were determined from the DNA. The sample yields about 140,000 clones, 85% seen once. Germline assignment: CDR1 SGHAT and CDR2 FQNNGV. V was clipped by 4 bases and J by 8 bases, with 8 bases between them. The CDR3 contains 12 residues. This TCR came from a man aged 50 to 60 with acute or convalescent COVID-19. The chain uses TRBV11-2 and TRBJ1-4; D uncertain. Source material: peripheral blood. The CDR3 nucleotides read TGTGCCAGCAGCTGGGCCCGGGAAAAACTGTTTTTT. Its translation is CASSWAREKLFF.